The sequence of this T cell receptor beta chain was determined in a study of regulatory T cells in long-lasting Graves disease. Findings of the study overall: Reduced TCR diversity was observed in persistent Graves' patients versus newly diagnosed patients.

Trimming cost V 3 bases and J 9 bases; bases outside gene matches: 9. Germline V CDR1 and CDR2: LNHDA, SQIVND (reference sequence). There are 16 residues in the CDR3. CDR3-region Arm-PCR and iRepertoire HTBI primers produced the TCR beta libraries. MiXCR, applied by TCRdb to the multiplex PCR reads, yields one record per CDR3 protein. The sample shows fewer than 550,000 distinct CDR3 sequences, around 15% of them seen only once. Time point of the sample: newly diagnosed GD, antithyroid drugs for less than 3 months. The TCR library was made from RNA extracted from PBMCs. This clonotype was counted only a few times. Its specificity is not known. These data also formed part of another study, on T cells in Graves' hyperthyroidism and ophthalmopathy. That source notes: HTBI primers were used for first-round RT-PCR of the TCR CDR3.

This receptor was obtained from a middle-aged woman with Graves disease. Sample: peripheral blood mononuclear cells (PBMCs), taken at new diagnosis, from a patient treated with antithyroid drugs. The V call is TRBV19, the J call TRBJ1-6; 9 bases map to TRBD1. CDR3 sequence (DNA): TGTGCCAGTAGTATCATCCCGGGACAGGGTATTTCACCCCTCCACTTT. Protein: CASSIIPGQGISPLHF.